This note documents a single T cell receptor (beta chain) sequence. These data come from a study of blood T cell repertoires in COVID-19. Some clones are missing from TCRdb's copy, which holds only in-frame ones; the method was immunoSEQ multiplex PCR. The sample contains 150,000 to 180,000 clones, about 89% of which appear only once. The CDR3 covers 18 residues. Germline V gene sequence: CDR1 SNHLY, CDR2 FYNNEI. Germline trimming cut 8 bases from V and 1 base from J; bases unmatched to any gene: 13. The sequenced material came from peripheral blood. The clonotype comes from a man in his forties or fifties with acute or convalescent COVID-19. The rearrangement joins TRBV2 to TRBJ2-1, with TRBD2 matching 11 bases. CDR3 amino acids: CASSTRAGLADSYNEQFF. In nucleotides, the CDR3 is TGTGCCAGCTCTACCCGGGCGGGACTAGCGGATTCCTACAATGAGCAGTTCTTC. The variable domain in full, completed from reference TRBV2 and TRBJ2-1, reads EPEVTQTPSHQVTQMGQEVILRCVPISNHLYFYWYRQILGQKVEFLVSFYNNEISEKSEIFDDQFSVERPDGSNFTLKIRSTKLEDSAMYFCASSTRAGLADSYNEQFFGPGTRLTVL.